This T cell receptor (beta chain) was captured by sequencing in a study of early T cells in non-severe SARS-CoV-2 infection. Across the whole study: Chains were unpaired, as sequencing was done on bulk RNA from unsorted whole blood.

cDNA molecules, individually, were tagged with unique molecular identifiers. TCRdb re-analysed the 5' RACE reads in MiXCR, keeping a single row per CDR3 protein. The sample records approximately 58,000 distinct CDR3 sequences, around 12% being singletons. Looked up from germline, CDR1 is LGHNA and CDR2 is YSLEER. This CDR3 has 13 residues. V lost 1 base and J lost 5, with 7 bases in between. Study-wide points: VDJdb matching, biased toward anti-spike CD8 responses, missed private and CD4 specificities.

This clonotype was observed many times. Its target is unknown. The material was whole blood, obtained at baseline. The chain is built from TRBV4-3 and TRBJ2-3; D is undetermined. The receptor was isolated from an adult who was a healthcare worker with PCR-confirmed SARS-CoV-2 infection or an uninfected control (not recorded which). This CDR3 is CASSQGGVDTQYF. The CDR3, as DNA: TGCGCCAGCAGCCAAGGGGGTGTAGATACGCAGTATTTT.